Below, 31 T cell receptor delta chains from the same sample are listed, as sequenced in a study of γδ T cells in repeated Plasmodium falciparum infection. Bulk repertoires came from Vgamma9/Vdelta2+ or Vdelta2-negative gammadelta T cells flow-sorted from PBMC. TCRdb reprocessed the multiplex PCR reads using CATT. The sample holds around 46,000 delta-chain clones, about 2% seen once. Source material: gamma-delta T cells from blood. The receptors shown here come from a pool of human donors (malaria-infected and uninfected, not separated).

This clone was recorded many times. A read error is the likely source, as a far larger clone sits one nucleotide away. The sample has other DNA sequences that encode this CDR3 too. The chain has TRDV3 and TRDJ1, with 9 bases lining up with TRDD2. The length of the CDR3 is 19 residues. Germline CDR1 is TVYSNPD and CDR2 is GDNSRS (reference sequence). CDR3 nucleotide sequence: TGTGCCTTTAAAGAAGGGCCCGAGAGCCTTCCTACGAGGTCCGATAAACTCATCTTC. Encoded protein: CAFKEGPESLPTRSDKLIF.

This clone has ten or more counts. This chain links TRDV2 with TRDJ1; TRDD3 agrees at 10 bases. Assignment of the J gene here rests on matching the DNA to germline, because TCRdb gives none. Germline V gene sequence: CDR1 GEAIGNYY, CDR2 EKD. The J segment lost 0 bases and the V segment lost 0 bases, leaving 12 bases of the junction unmatched. There are 19 residues in the CDR3. The DNA of the CDR3 is TGTGCCTGTGACACCTTGGGTTTGACTGGGGGATCGTACACCGATAAACTCATCTTT. Encoded protein: CACDTLGLTGGSYTDKLIF.

This clone was seen more than once but under ten times. TCRdb records a much larger clone's protein for this DNA, with a difference at residue 22 that likely arises from a read error; the protein given is the translation of the DNA. V gene assignment gives TRDV3, but the J gene was left uncalled; the table names TRDD3, a call not compared with the DNA. The germline V gene has CDR1 TVYSNPD and CDR2 GDNSRS (reference sequence). The CDR3 is made up of 23 amino acids. The CDR3 spells CAFLTPGLTNFLLSTGVTSKLTF. CDR3 coding DNA: TGTGCCTTTCTTACCCCCGGGCTGACCAACTTCCTACTGAGTACTGGGGTGACCTCCAAACTCACCTTT.

There are a few counts of this clone. TCRdb attributes to this sequence the protein of a much larger clone, which differs from the DNA translation at residue 14; a read error is likely, and the protein displayed is translated from the DNA. V gene TRAV38-2/DV8 combines with J gene TRDJ1; possible D gene TRDD3, 7 bases. The J gene is not listed in TCRdb, so it was assigned here from a DNA match to germline. The germline V gene has CDR1 TSESDYY and CDR2 QEAYKQQN. V gave up 5 bases and J gave up 5 bases, with 37 bases separating them. The CDR3 has 21 amino acids. The CDR3 nucleotides are TGTGCTTATAGCCTTCCCCTCATCCTTCCCTTGGGGGACCCACTGTTAGATAAACTCATCTTT. Amino acids: CAYSLPLILPLGDPLLDKLIF.

Details on this clone: It is unclear where the CDR3 begins or ends on the DNA, so no DNA is shown, and the CDR3 is as TCRdb lists it. The J gene has no call, while the V gene is TRAV29/DV5; no check of the table's D call, TRDD3, against the DNA was made. The CDR3 is 21 residues long, ends included. The germline gives CDR1 NSMFDY, CDR2 ISSIKDK. This chain's CDR3 is CSVLLCSKRTSGDTRTDKLIF.

This clone was seen a few times. Translating this DNA gives a protein that differs at residue 9 from the TCRdb one, which belongs to a much larger clone; a read error is likely, and the protein shown is this translation. The chain is built from TRDV3 and TRDJ1; 10 nucleotides align to TRDD3. The J gene comes from matching the DNA to germline here; TCRdb lacks it. The germline V gene has CDR1 TVYSNPD and CDR2 GDNSRS (reference sequence). The CDR3 has 23 amino acids. Trimming cost V 2 bases and J 7 bases; bases outside gene matches: 37. The CDR3 nucleotides read TGTGCCTTTGCCTTCAGGGCGGCATCCTGCTACTGGGGGATTCAGGAAAACTGTCCTAAACTCATCTTT. Amino acid sequence: CAFAFRAASCYWGIQENCPKLIF.

Ten or more counts support this clone. The protein in this entry is translated from the DNA; at residue 13 it differs from the protein listed in TCRdb. The rearrangement uses TRDV1 and TRDJ1, with D hard to call. Germline matching of the DNA provided the J gene here, since TCRdb leaves it blank. CDR3 size: 17 residues. Per germline, CDR1 TSWWSYY and CDR2 QGS. CDR3 amino acids: CALGEIWRSVYTNKLIF. The CDR3 nucleotides read TGTGCTCTTGGGGAAATTTGGCGTTCAGTGTACACCAATAAACTCATCTTT.

This clone appeared many times. TCRdb assigns this DNA the protein of a much larger clone, which departs from its translation at residue 7; this likely reflects a read error, and the protein shown comes from translating the DNA. Here the CDR3 reads CACDTVFSHTDKLIF. The CDR3 nucleotides are TGTGCCTGTGACACCGTGTTCTCCCACACCGATAAACTCATCTTT. This rearrangement joins TRDV2 to TRDJ1, with D unclear. The J gene, not given by TCRdb, was assigned here from a germline match of the nucleotide sequence. The germline V gene encodes CDR1 GEAIGNYY and CDR2 EKD. Trimming cost V 0 bases and J 0 bases, with 10 bases left between them. CDR3 length: 15 residues.

This clone occurred many times. This chain uses TRDV1 with TRDJ4; D may be TRDD3 (5 bases). The ends were cut back, 1 base at V and 6 bases at J, with 12 bases in the middle. In germline, CDR1 is TSWWSYY, CDR2 QGS. There are 13 residues in the CDR3. CDR3 sequence (DNA): TGTGCTCTTGGGGAACGCGGATATGGGACCCTGATCTTT. It codes for CALGERGYGTLIF.

This clone has only a few counts. A far larger clone lies a single base away; this is likely a read error. Other DNA sequences from this sample encode an identical CDR3 as well. The genes are TRDV3 and TRDJ1; D might be TRDD2 (9 bases). TCRdb offers no J gene call, so here the DNA was matched to germline to obtain one. CDR1 and CDR2 (germline): TVYSNPD, GDNSRS (reference sequence). This CDR3 spans 20 amino acids. Deletions cut 0 bases from V and 9 bases from J, with 38 bases between. The chain's CDR3 is CAFSAFLHFPELGGPGELIF. The DNA of the CDR3 is TGTGCCTTTAGCGCCTTCCTACATTTTCCAGAACTGGGGGGCCCCGGCGAACTCATCTTT.

This clone was seen many times. With a far larger clone one base away, a read error is the likely cause. Within the sample, other DNA sequences also encode this same CDR3. The gene calls are TRDV3 and TRDJ1; 7 positions agree with TRDD2. The J gene, not given by TCRdb, was assigned here from a germline match of the nucleotide sequence. Looked up from germline, CDR1 is TVYSNPD and CDR2 is GDNSRS (reference sequence). The CDR3 length is 18 residues. With V trimmed by 1 base and J by 1 base, 18 bases remained unmatched. The CDR3 loop is CAFKFPTRLGAPTDKLIF. The CDR3 DNA reads as TGTGCCTTTAAGTTTCCTACTAGGCTAGGGGCTCCCACCGATAAACTCATCTTT.

This clone was recorded many times. It is likely a read error: a sequence one base away is far more abundant. Distinct nucleotide sequences in the sample also encode this CDR3. No J gene was named, though the V gene is TRDV1; TRDD3, as called in the table, went unchecked against the DNA. The CDR3 has 19 residues. Germline CDR1 is TSWWSYY and CDR2 is QGS. The CDR3 DNA reads as TGTGCTCTTGGGGGTTCCTACCGCTATACAGTCGCCCCCACCGATAAGCTCATCTTT. This encodes CALGGSYRYTVAPTDKLIF.

This clone was counted at least ten times. The protein TCRdb gives is from a much larger clone and does not agree with this DNA's translation at residue 7, likely a read error; the protein shown here comes from the DNA. The sample carries other DNA sequences with the same CDR3. The J gene is TRDJ1, the V gene TRDV1, with 12 bases that match TRDD3. Losses at the gene ends were 5 bases for V and 0 bases for J; bases not matched to a gene: 19. The germline CDR1 and CDR2 sequences are TSWWSYY and QGS. The CDR3 extends over 21 amino acids. For the CDR3, the DNA is TGTGCTCTTGGGTCCTGCCCGCCGTACTGGGGGATACCACGTTACACCGATAAACTCATCTTT. Amino acid sequence: CALGSCPPYWGIPRYTDKLIF.

This clone was found many times. The J gene is TRDJ1, the V gene TRDV3, with 9 bases aligning to TRDD2. The CDR3 extends over 18 amino acids. Germline trimming cut 4 bases from V and 0 bases from J; bases unmatched to any gene: 18. Germline assignment: CDR1 TVYSNPD and CDR2 GDNSRS (reference sequence). CDR3 amino acids: CASLPSYGGILNTDKLIF. CDR3 DNA sequence: TGTGCCTCTCTACCTTCCTACGGGGGGATCCTTAACACCGATAAACTCATCTTT.

As regards this clone: This is likely an artifact of a read error, given a far larger clone one base away. Within the sample, other DNA sequences also encode this same CDR3. The gene calls are TRDV2 and TRDJ1, with unresolved D. The J gene, left out of TCRdb, was set here by checking the DNA against germline. This CDR3 contains 16 residues. V was shortened by 0 bases and J by 2 bases, with 15 bases between the two germline ends. Germline CDR1 reads GEAIGNYY; CDR2 reads EKD. CDR3 loop: CACDTSDRRTTDKLIF. DNA for the CDR3: TGTGCCTGTGACACCTCGGATCGCCGGACAACCGATAAACTCATCTTT.

With regard to this clone: TCRdb shows a much larger clone's protein in place of this DNA's translation, and the two differ at residue 12, likely through a read error; the protein shown is translated from the DNA. The CDR3 DNA sequence: TGTGCCTTTCCCATTCCTACGATCTCGGCGAAGCGTAGATACCGCATGTACACCGATAAACTCATCTTT. It codes for CAFPIPTISAKRRYRMYTDKLIF. The V gene is TRDV3, the J gene TRDJ1, with 7 bases that match TRDD2. No J segment appears in TCRdb, so it was assigned here by matching the sequence to germline. The junction had 33 bases not matched to a gene; V was cut back by 2 bases and J by 0 bases. Looked up from germline, CDR1 is TVYSNPD and CDR2 is GDNSRS (reference sequence). CDR3 length equals 23 residues.

With respect to this clone: A far larger clone is just one base off, so this is likely a read error. This sample also contains other DNA sequences that code for the same CDR3. The gene calls are TRDV1 and TRDJ1; D might be TRDD2 or TRDD3, each matching 5 bases. TCRdb leaves out the J gene; it was filled in here by matching the DNA to germline. CDR1 is TSWWSYY, CDR2 QGS, per germline. Trimming pared 2 bases from V and 0 bases from J, leaving 67 bases between. This CDR3 region has 34 residues. The CDR3 DNA reads TGTGCTCTTGGGGAAGTTCACCCATCCTATACGTCAACGGGGACTTTGAGATCCCCCGACACCCTAGCGTACTGGAAACCTTACACCGATAAACTCATCTTT. This translates into CALGEVHPSYTSTGTLRSPDTLAYWKPYTDKLIF.

The table lists this clone with many counts. This likely traces to a read error, being one base from a far larger clone. Other DNA variants within this sample encode the same CDR3. The rearrangement uses TRDV1 and TRDJ1; D is perhaps TRDD3 (5 bases). Germline matching of the DNA provided the J gene here, since TCRdb leaves it blank. This CDR3 contains 19 residues. The V and J ends lost 1 base and 0 bases respectively, with 21 bases between them. From germline, CDR1 is TSWWSYY and CDR2 QGS. The CDR3 region has the DNA TGTGCTCTTGGGGAACCCCACATCAATGCAGGGGGGCACACCGATAAACTCATCTTT. It codes for CALGEPHINAGGHTDKLIF.

The sample holds a few counts of this clone. A far larger clone is one nucleotide away, so this likely arose from a read error. In the same sample, other DNA sequences code for this CDR3. V usage is TRDV1 and J usage is TRDJ1; 11 bases map to TRDD3. This CDR3 is 21 amino acids long. From germline, CDR1 is TSWWSYY and CDR2 QGS. CDR3 coding DNA: TGTGCTCTTGGGAAACCCTCTTCCAGGCGCTGGGGGATACAAAACACCGATAAGCTCATCTTT. Its protein product is CALGKPSSRRWGIQNTDKLIF.

This clone is deemed medium-sized. Different DNA sequences within this sample yield the same CDR3. The genes are TRDV3 and TRDJ1; 7 positions agree with TRDD3. This CDR3 spans 12 amino acids. The junction had 11 bases not matched to a gene; V was cut back by 5 bases and J by 8 bases. From germline, CDR1 is TVYSNPD and CDR2 GDNSRS (reference sequence). The CDR3 region has the DNA TGTGCCCGAGGGGCGGATACGCGGAAACTCATCTTT. It translates to CARGADTRKLIF.

This clone showed up just a few times. A read error is the likely source, as a far larger clone sits one nucleotide away. Other DNA sequences of this sample code for an identical CDR3. The V gene is TRDV1, the J gene TRDJ1; 10 bases fit TRDD3. Matching the DNA to germline supplied the J gene, which TCRdb does not give. CDR3 length equals 20 residues. From germline, CDR1 is TSWWSYY and CDR2 QGS. CDR3 region: CALGELDLYWGIFWADKLIF. Written as DNA, the CDR3 is TGTGCTCTTGGGGAACTAGACTTATACTGGGGGATCTTTTGGGCCGACAAACTCATCTTT.

This clone was counted only a few times. The protein recorded in TCRdb matches a much larger clone and deviates from this DNA's translation at residue 23, suggesting a read error; the protein here is obtained by translating the DNA. For the V gene the call is TRDV2; the J gene has no call; TRDD3, the table's D call, lacks a check against the DNA. The CDR3 spans 25 residues. The germline V gene has CDR1 GEAIGNYY and CDR2 EKD. The CDR3 protein is CACDTGLLSGSGCHPPKWYTDKPIF. The CDR3 bases are TGTGCCTGTGACACGGGCCTTCTTTCAGGGTCGGGATGTCACCCCCCAAAGTGGTACACCGATAAACCCATCTTT.

About this clone itself: This DNA's translation and the protein TCRdb lists, from a much larger clone, do not match at residue 5, likely due to a read error; the protein shown is translated from the DNA. This chain uses TRDV1 with TRDJ1; 11 positions agree with TRDD3. TCRdb offers no J gene call, so here the DNA was matched to germline to obtain one. V shed 5 bases and J 0 bases; nucleotides not matched to a gene: 35. This CDR3 comprises 26 residues. Germline CDR1 and CDR2: TSWWSYY and QGS. CDR3 sequence reads: CALGKSFTFLQAPYWGIDQNTDKLIF. The CDR3 DNA is TGTGCTCTTGGGAAGTCTTTTACCTTCCTACAAGCCCCATACTGGGGGATAGACCAGAACACCGATAAACTCATCTTT.

This clone showed up many times. The TCRdb protein, from a much larger clone, departs from this DNA's translation at residue 8, likely by read error; the protein shown derives from the DNA. The chain has TRDV1 and TRDJ1, with D possibly matching TRDD2 (9 bases). The J gene, left out of TCRdb, was set here by checking the DNA against germline. V lost 4 bases to trimming and J lost 2 bases, with 38 bases between them. The germline gives CDR1 TSWWSYY, CDR2 QGS. CDR3 length equals 23 residues. CDR3 nucleotide sequence: TGTGCTCTTGGGGTCCCTCCCCCCTTCCTACGTGGCTGGGGGAGAGACAGAACCGATAAACTCATCTTT. It encodes CALGVPPPFLRGWGRDRTDKLIF.

This clone came up a few times. TCRdb records a much larger clone's protein for this DNA, with a difference at residue 19 that likely arises from a read error; the protein given is the translation of the DNA. V and J are TRDV1 and TRDJ1, with TRDD3 matching over 11 bases. TCRdb gives no J gene; it was assigned here by matching the DNA to germline. J gave up 1 base and V 1 base, and 29 bases lay outside the gene matches. The CDR3 is made up of 25 amino acids. CDR1 is TSWWSYY and CDR2 is QGS in the germline V gene. The CDR3 reads CALGERLRFLRPSRWGIRSTDKLIF. The CDR3 nucleotides read TGTGCTCTTGGGGAACGTTTAAGGTTCCTACGACCCTCGAGGTGGGGGATACGCAGCACCGATAAACTCATCTTT.

This clone came up a few times. The TCRdb protein, from a much larger clone, departs from this DNA's translation at residue 12, likely by read error; the protein shown derives from the DNA. The rearrangement joins TRDV2 to TRDJ1, with TRDD3 matching 10 bases. The J gene, left out of TCRdb, was set here by checking the DNA against germline. With 0 bases clipped from V and 3 bases from J, the junction kept 27 bases outside the gene matches. CDR3 length: 23 amino acids. Germline loops: CDR1 GEAIGNYY, CDR2 EKD. CDR3 nucleotide sequence: TGTGCCTGTGACACCGTAGGTAGCGGTAGTCGCATGCTGGGGGATAAAGGAGCCGATAAACTCATCTTT. As protein: CACDTVGSGSRMLGDKGADKLIF.

This clone was counted only a few times. This likely reflects a read error, since a far larger clone is one base away. The same CDR3 is also encoded by other DNA sequences in this sample. The CDR3 sequence: CAFPQLRIGGPRKYTDKLIF. CDR3 nucleotides: TGTGCCTTTCCACAACTCCGCATTGGGGGTCCACGAAAGTACACCGATAAACTCATCTTT. V gene TRDV3 combines with J gene TRDJ1; D may be TRDD3 (6 bases). Trimming took 2 bases from V and 0 from J, leaving 31 bases between them. The CDR3 spans 20 residues. Germline CDR1 and CDR2: TVYSNPD and GDNSRS (reference sequence).

This clone was observed many times. A far larger clone is off by one base, so a read error is likely. Other DNA sequences in the same sample also yield this CDR3. The chain uses TRDV1 and TRDJ1; 8 positions agree with TRDD3. Since TCRdb gives no J gene, matching the DNA to germline was used here to assign it. J lost 1 base, V lost 2 bases, and 15 bases had no gene match. The CDR3 is 19 amino acids. CDR1 TSWWSYY and CDR2 QGS come from the germline V gene. The CDR3 coding sequence is TGTGCTCTTGGGGAAATCCAGGGGGTCTGGGGGACGTCCACCGATAAACTCATCTTT. It translates to CALGEIQGVWGTSTDKLIF.

Notes on this clone: TCRdb has a much larger clone's protein, which differs at residue 10 from the translation of this DNA, likely because of a read error; what is shown is the protein translated from the DNA. The V call is TRDV3, the J call TRDJ1, with TRDD3 matching over 8 bases. This CDR3 comprises 14 residues. Per germline, CDR1 TVYSNPD and CDR2 GDNSRS (reference sequence). V lost 2 bases, J lost 8 bases, and 13 bases stayed unmatched. The CDR3 DNA follows: TGTGCCTTTCCGCGCTCCGGCTGGGGGAGGAAACTCATCTTT. Translated, it gives CAFPRSGWGRKLIF.

This clone was observed at least ten times. This likely stems from a read error, as it lies one base from a far larger clone. Other DNA sequences in the same sample also yield this CDR3. The J gene is uncalled and the V gene is TRDV1; TRDD3, the D gene given by the table, was not confirmed from the DNA. Looked up from germline, CDR1 is TSWWSYY and CDR2 is QGS. CDR3 length equals 23 residues. The DNA of the CDR3 is TGTGCTCTTGGGTCAACTTGGGCGGCTCCCTTCCTGTTTGGGGGATACGACACCGATAAGCTCATCTTT. Translating gives CALGSTWAAPFLFGGYDTDKLIF.

This clone was picked up a small number of times. A read error is likely here: a far larger clone is one base away. The sample contains more than one DNA sequence encoding this CDR3. The chain couples TRDV1 to TRDJ1, with 8 bases aligning to TRDD3. No J gene is reported in TCRdb; it was inferred here by comparing the DNA with germline. Trimming cost V 2 bases and J 2 bases; bases outside gene matches: 22. CDR3 length equals 21 residues. Germline V gene sequence: CDR1 TSWWSYY, CDR2 QGS. The CDR3 spells CALGEGILSRLGVMYTDKLIF. The CDR3 DNA is TGTGCTCTTGGGGAAGGGATCCTAAGTCGACTGGGGGTCATGTATACCGATAAACTCATCTTT.